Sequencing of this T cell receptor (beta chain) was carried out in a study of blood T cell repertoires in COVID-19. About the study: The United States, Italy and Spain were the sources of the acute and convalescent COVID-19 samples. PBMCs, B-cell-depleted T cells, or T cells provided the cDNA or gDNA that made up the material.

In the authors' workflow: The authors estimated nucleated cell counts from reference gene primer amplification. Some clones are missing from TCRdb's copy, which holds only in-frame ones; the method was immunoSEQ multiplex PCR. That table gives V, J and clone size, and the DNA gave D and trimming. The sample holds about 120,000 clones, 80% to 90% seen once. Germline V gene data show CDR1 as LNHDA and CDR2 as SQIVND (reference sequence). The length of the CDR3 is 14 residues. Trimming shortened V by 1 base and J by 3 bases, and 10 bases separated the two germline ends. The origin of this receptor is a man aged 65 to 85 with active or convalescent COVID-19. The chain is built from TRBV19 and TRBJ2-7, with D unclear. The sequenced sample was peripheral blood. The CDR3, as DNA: TGTGCCAGTAGTATAGGCCCAGATCTCTACGAGCAGTACTTC. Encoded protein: CASSIGPDLYEQYF.